Following are 32 T cell receptor beta chains from one sample sequenced in a study of PD-1 blockade in mismatch repair-deficient tumors. Generated by immunoSEQ multiplex PCR, the TCRdb table keeps only in-frame clones and is missing some. The sample has about 68,000 clones, 70% to 85% seen once; the top ten hold 4.5% to 7%. Sequences were derived from peripheral blood, sampled 2 weeks after starting pembrolizumab. The receptors derive from an adult with mismatch repair-deficient cancer.

This rearrangement joins TRBV6-5 to TRBJ2-5, with D tentatively TRBD2 (6 bases). V was cut by 7 bases and J by 5 bases, with 14 bases left in between. Germline-derived CDR1 and CDR2 are MNHEY and SVGAGI. The CDR3 spans 13 residues. In nucleotides, the CDR3 is TGTGCCAGCAACGGCGGGGCCGGGGAGACCCAGTACTTC. The encoded protein is CASNGGAGETQYF.

The chain couples TRBV30 to TRBJ1-1; the match to TRBD1 covers 10 bases. The V gene end was trimmed by 1 base and the J gene end by 8 bases; junction bases not matched to a gene: 7. The CDR3 is 14 residues long. Germline V gene sequence: CDR1 GTSNPN, CDR2 SVGIG (reference sequence). CDR3 sequence (DNA): TGTGCCTGGAGTGGACCTGGGACAGGGGTAGAAGCTTTCTTT. This gives the protein CAWSGPGTGVEAFF. Full variable domain (rest looked up from reference TRBV30 and TRBJ1-1): SQTIHQWPATLVQPVGSPLSLECTVEGTSNPNLYWYRQAAGRGLQLLFYSVGIGQISSEVPQNLSASRPQDRQFILSSKKLLLSDSGFYLCAWSGPGTGVEAFFGQGTRLTVV.

This sequence joins TRBV29-1 and TRBJ2-1; 12 bases match TRBD2. The CDR3 has 15 residues. V shed 1 base, J shed 9 bases, and the junction held 7 bases outside the gene matches. Germline V gene lookup returns CDR1 SQVTM and CDR2 ANQGSEA. The CDR3, as DNA: TGCAGCGTTGAAGGGACTAGCGGGATTCTCGGTGAGCAGTTCTTC. This sequence encodes CSVEGTSGILGEQFF.

The chain uses TRBV7-2 and TRBJ1-3; 10 nucleotides align to TRBD1. With V trimmed by 5 bases and J by 2 bases, 12 bases remained unmatched. The CDR3 runs 18 residues. Germline V gives CDR1 SGHTA, CDR2 FQGNSA. This CDR3 reads CASSIPRGTGATGNTIYF. The CDR3 DNA follows: TGTGCCAGCAGCATACCCCGTGGGACAGGGGCCACTGGAAACACCATATATTTT. Full variable domain (remainder filled in from reference TRBV7-2 and TRBJ1-3): GAGVSQSPSNKVTEKGKDVELRCDPISGHTALYWYRQSLGQGLEFLIYFQGNSAPDKSGLPSDRFSAERTGGSVSTLTIQRTQQEDSAVYLCASSIPRGTGATGNTIYFGEGSWLTVV.

This rearrangement joins TRBV23-1 to TRBJ2-7, with D perhaps matching TRBD2 (6 bases). TRBV23-1 counts as an open reading frame of uncertain function. The CDR3 has 14 residues. Trimming left V 2 bases short and J 6 bases short, with 14 bases between. The CDR3 spells CASSQIQLASEQYF. CDR3 in DNA: TGCGCCAGCAGTCAAATCCAACTAGCCAGCGAGCAGTACTTC.

The gene calls are TRBV6-1 and TRBJ2-7, with D unresolved. V dropped 3 bases and J dropped 4 bases, with 7 bases sitting between them. This CDR3 is built from 12 residues. Per the germline V gene, CDR1 is MNHNS and CDR2 is SASEGT. CDR3 nucleotide sequence: TGTGCCAGCAGTGATATTCGGTACGAGCAGTACTTC. This sequence encodes CASSDIRYEQYF.

The chain combines TRBV5-8 with TRBJ2-1; 8 bases match TRBD1. Trimming at V came to 0 bases and at J to 7 bases, leaving 9 bases not matched to a gene. This CDR3 has 16 residues. Germline CDR1 is SGHTS and CDR2 is YDEGEE. CDR3 DNA sequence: TGTGCCAGCAGCTTGGGACAGGGGAGATCAGGGAATGAGCAGTTCTTC. Its translation is CASSLGQGRSGNEQFF.

This chain joins TRBV4-1 and TRBJ2-3; 7 bases are shared with TRBD1. V lost 3 bases and J lost 0; bases outside the gene matches: 3. Germline V gene sequence: CDR1 MGHRA, CDR2 YSYEKL. The CDR3 contains 15 residues. CDR3 nucleotides: TGCGCCAGCAGCCACCGGGACAGTAGCACAGATACGCAGTATTTT. This sequence encodes CASSHRDSSTDTQYF.

The chain employs TRBV5-1 and TRBJ2-3; weak D call: TRBD2 (5 bases). CDR1 and CDR2 from the germline V gene are SGHRS and YFSETQ. Trimming cost V 7 bases and J 2 bases, with 20 bases left between them. The CDR3 spans 16 residues. CDR3 DNA sequence: TGCGCCAGCCATGAAAGGTTGAGCGGTCACACAGATACGCAGTATTTT. It translates to CASHERLSGHTDTQYF. The full variable domain, its missing parts supplied by reference TRBV5-1 and TRBJ2-3, is KAGVTQTPRYLIKTRGQQVTLSCSPISGHRSVSWYQQTPGQGLQFLFEYFSETQRNKGNFPGRFSGRQFSNSRSEMNVSTLELGDSALYLCASHERLSGHTDTQYFGPGTRLTVL.

V and J are TRBV19 and TRBJ1-1; possible D gene TRBD1, 5 bases. CDR3 length: 13 residues. Trimming cost V 6 bases and J 7 bases, with 15 bases left between them. Germline V gene sequence: CDR1 LNHDA, CDR2 SQIVND (reference sequence). The CDR3 nucleotides read TGTGCCAGTAGGGCCGAAGGGGCCAATGAAGCTTTCTTT. It translates to CASRAEGANEAFF.

V gene TRBV6-1 combines with J gene TRBJ1-4, with TRBD1 identical over 8 bases. This CDR3 contains 14 residues. Trimming took 4 bases from V and 8 from J; bases not matched to a gene: 6. Germline V gene data show CDR1 as MNHNS and CDR2 as SASEGT. The CDR3 nucleotides read TGTGCCAGCAGTGTAGACAGGGGACGGGAAAAACTGTTTTTT. Its translation is CASSVDRGREKLFF.

The CDR3 protein is CASSPGQDEYEQYF. Here the CDR3 DNA reads TGCGCCAGCAGCCCGGGACAGGATGAGTACGAGCAGTACTTC. This chain joins TRBV4-3 and TRBJ2-7, with 8 bases aligning to TRBD1. This CDR3 is built from 14 residues. After removal of 4 bases from V and 4 bases from J, the junction contained 6 bases not matched to a gene. Germline V CDR1 and CDR2: LGHNA, YSLEER.

The chain has TRBV2 and TRBJ2-3; 10 bases align to TRBD2. Germline CDR1 SNHLY, CDR2 FYNNEI. With V trimmed by 6 bases and J by 8 bases, 8 bases remained unmatched. This CDR3 is built from 14 residues. CDR3 coding DNA: TGTGCCAGCAGCCAAGCGGGAGGGGCGGTTACGCAGTATTTT. Encoded protein: CASSQAGGAVTQYF.

The DNA of the CDR3 is TGTGCCAGCAGCCGACTAGGAAGGGGCTACGAGCAGTACTTC. Its protein is CASSRLGRGYEQYF. The V and J genes are TRBV7-2 and TRBJ2-7, with D possibly being TRBD2 (6 bases). The CDR3 has 14 residues. CDR1 SGHTA and CDR2 FQGNSA come from the germline V gene. With 5 bases removed from V and 3 bases from J, the gap between germline ends came to 14 bases.

This chain connects TRBV19 to TRBJ2-3; no definite D call. This CDR3 has 13 residues. Trimming left V 5 bases short and J 1 base short, with 7 bases between. Germline lookup yields CDR1 LNHDA and CDR2 SQIVND (reference sequence). The CDR3 sequence is CASSSLGTDTQYF. The DNA for the CDR3 is TGTGCCAGTAGTTCCCTGGGCACAGATACGCAGTATTTT.

This clone came up a few times. The genes are TRBV15 and TRBJ1-1; TRBD1 aligns across 7 bases. The trim removed 1 base at V and 6 bases at J, leaving 11 bases unmatched. Germline V lookup: CDR1 LNHNV, CDR2 YYDKDF (reference sequence). CDR3 size: 16 residues. CDR3 DNA sequence: TGTGCCACCAGCAGAGTACTGACAGGGTCGAATGCTGAAGCTTTCTTT. Encoded protein: CATSRVLTGSNAEAFF.

V and J are TRBV7-9 and TRBJ2-7; D gene unclear. Germline CDR1 and CDR2: SEHNR and FQNEAQ (reference sequence). This CDR3 contains 14 residues. The V end was cut by 2 bases, the J end by 0 bases, with 8 bases between. The CDR3: CASSLSANSYEQYF. The CDR3 coding sequence is TGTGCCAGCAGCTTATCCGCAAACTCCTACGAGCAGTACTTC. The variable domain in full, completed from reference TRBV7-9 and TRBJ2-7, reads DTGVSQNPRHKITKRGQNVTFRCDPISEHNRLYWYRQTLGQGPEFLTYFQNEAQLEKSRLLSDRFSAERPKGSFSTLEIQRTEQGDSAMYLCASSLSANSYEQYFGPGTRLTVT.

The chain uses TRBV4-2 and TRBJ2-3; 13 bases are a match to TRBD2. V trimming: 0 bases; J trimming: 2 bases; junction bases outside the gene matches: 11. CDR3 length: 20 amino acids. The germline V gene encodes CDR1 LGHNA and CDR2 YNFKEQ. DNA of the CDR3: TGTGCCAGCAGCCAAGAAGGAGGGGCAGGACTAGCGGGAGCCACAGATACGCAGTATTTT. It is translated as CASSQEGGAGLAGATDTQYF.

The CDR3 DNA reads as TGTGCCAGCAGCTCCCCTATGCCTAGCGGGAACGACGAGCAGTACTTC. It is translated as CASSSPMPSGNDEQYF. The chain links TRBV11-2 to TRBJ2-7, with TRBD2 matching 9 bases. The CDR3 runs to 16 residues. CDR1 SGHAT and CDR2 FQNNGV come from the germline V gene. Germline trimming cut 4 bases from V and 5 bases from J; bases unmatched to any gene: 12.

V gene TRBV19 combines with J gene TRBJ1-1, with 8 bases matching TRBD1. Germline assignment: CDR1 LNHDA and CDR2 SQIVND (reference sequence). The CDR3 length is 14 residues. The junction had 6 bases not matched to a gene; V was cut back by 5 bases and J by 4 bases. The chain's CDR3 is CASSVTGVITEAFF. CDR3 nucleotides: TGTGCCAGTAGTGTGACAGGGGTGATCACTGAAGCTTTCTTT.

The chain combines TRBV6-1 with TRBJ2-2; no clear D. With 1 base removed from V and 7 bases from J, the gap between germline ends came to 16 bases. Germline V gives CDR1 MNHNS, CDR2 SASEGT. CDR3 length: 16 residues. DNA for the CDR3: TGTGCCAGCAGTGAAGGGTTGGTAAGCGTAATCGGGGAGCTGTTTTTT. Translated, it gives CASSEGLVSVIGELFF.

This chain links TRBV5-1 with TRBJ2-5; a weak D match, TRBD1 (6 bases). Germline loops: CDR1 SGHRS, CDR2 YFSETQ. The CDR3 loop spans 12 amino acids. V was shortened by 5 bases and J by 3 bases, with 8 bases between the two germline ends. CDR3 region: CASRKGEETQYF. The DNA of the CDR3 is TGCGCCAGCAGAAAGGGGGAAGAGACCCAGTACTTC.

The CDR3: CASSRPGSGDIQYF. The CDR3 nucleotides are TGCGCCAGCAGCCGTCCGGGGAGCGGGGACATTCAGTACTTC. The chain recombines TRBV5-1 with TRBJ2-4, with 7 bases matching TRBD2. This CDR3 contains 14 residues. V lost 4 bases, J lost 8 bases, and 9 bases stayed unmatched. The germline gives CDR1 SGHRS, CDR2 YFSETQ.

This clone showed up just a few times. The sample carries other DNA sequences with the same CDR3. The chain has TRBV11-3 and TRBJ2-1; D is undetermined. CDR1 SGHNT and CDR2 YENEEA come from the germline V gene. This CDR3 region has 14 residues. V shed 1 base and J shed 1 base, with 5 bases lying between them. The CDR3 reads CASSLVRSYNEQFF. The CDR3 nucleotides read TGTGCCAGCAGCTTAGTTAGATCCTACAATGAGCAGTTCTTC.

The gene calls are TRBV5-6 and TRBJ2-7, with 16 nucleotides matching TRBD2. CDR1 is SGHDT, CDR2 YYEEEE, per germline. This CDR3 is built from 19 residues. With 4 bases clipped from V and 2 bases from J, the junction kept 12 bases outside the gene matches. The CDR3 here is CASSPGLAGGPVRTYEQYF. The CDR3 DNA follows: TGTGCCAGCAGCCCGGGACTAGCGGGAGGGCCAGTCAGAACCTACGAGCAGTACTTC.

The table lists this clone with a few counts. The rearrangement joins TRBV10-3 to TRBJ1-5; D gene ambiguous. This CDR3 has 13 amino acids. V lost 7 bases, J lost 4 bases, and 11 bases lay in between. Per the germline V gene, CDR1 is ENHRY and CDR2 is SYGVKD. CDR3 sequence (DNA): TGTGCCATCAATACTGACCGGAATCAGCCCCAGCATTTT. Translating it yields CAINTDRNQPQHF.

V is TRBV6-1 and J is TRBJ2-7, with 8 bases fitting TRBD2. The CDR3 length is 13 residues. The J segment lost 3 bases and the V segment lost 6 bases, leaving 4 bases of the junction unmatched. Germline CDR1 and CDR2: MNHNS and SASEGT. CDR3 sequence: CASRTSAYYEQYF. The CDR3 bases are TGTGCCAGCAGGACTAGCGCGTACTACGAGCAGTACTTC.

This clone has only a few counts. The chain links TRBV10-3 to TRBJ1-2, with no clear D. The CDR3 sequence is 13 residues long. V shed 6 bases and J shed 4 bases, with 12 bases lying between them. Germline V gene sequence: CDR1 ENHRY, CDR2 SYGVKD. CDR3 residues: CAIRPELPYGYTF. CDR3 bases: TGTGCCATCAGACCTGAACTCCCCTATGGCTACACCTTC.

V and J are TRBV6-5 and TRBJ1-4, with 9 bases that match TRBD1. The trim removed 0 bases at V and 7 bases at J, leaving 6 bases unmatched. Germline assignment: CDR1 MNHEY and CDR2 SVGAGI. The CDR3 is 16 amino acids. The CDR3 loop reads CASSYSATGGFEKLFF. In nucleotides, the CDR3 is TGTGCCAGCAGTTACTCGGCGACAGGGGGTTTTGAAAAACTGTTTTTT.

The chain uses TRBV27 and TRBJ2-3; 12 positions match TRBD2. The CDR3 runs 19 residues. The junction had 8 bases not matched to a gene; V was cut back by 1 base and J by 0 bases. Germline V gene lookup returns CDR1 MNHEY and CDR2 SMNVEV (reference sequence). The CDR3 region is CASSLYPPTSGGSTDTQYF. CDR3 bases: TGTGCCAGCAGTTTATACCCCCCGACTAGCGGGGGTAGCACAGATACGCAGTATTTT.

The genes are TRBV14 and TRBJ2-7; TRBD1 agrees at 10 bases. This CDR3 is built from 15 residues. From germline, CDR1 is SGHDN and CDR2 FVKESK. V trimming: 4 bases; J trimming: 1 base; junction bases outside the gene matches: 4. The CDR3 here is CASSLGTGASYEQYF. The CDR3, as DNA: TGTGCCAGCAGCCTCGGGACAGGGGCATCCTACGAGCAGTACTTC.

The chain uses TRBV7-2 and TRBJ1-3; no clear D. Germline CDR1 reads SGHTA; CDR2 reads FQGNSA. The CDR3 is 15 amino acids. Trimming pared 6 bases from V and 0 bases from J, leaving 12 bases between. CDR3 amino acids: CASSPAGSSGNTIYF. The CDR3 DNA reads as TGTGCCAGCAGTCCCGCTGGGAGCTCTGGAAACACCATATATTTT. Full variable domain (remainder filled in from reference TRBV7-2 and TRBJ1-3): GAGVSQSPSNKVTEKGKDVELRCDPISGHTALYWYRQSLGQGLEFLIYFQGNSAPDKSGLPSDRFSAERTGGSVSTLTIQRTQQEDSAVYLCASSPAGSSGNTIYFGEGSWLTVV.